This note documents a single T cell receptor (beta chain) sequence. Its target is unknown. The CDR3 runs to 13 residues. Germline CDR1 MNHEY, CDR2 SMNVEV (reference sequence). Trimming pared 0 bases from V and 6 bases from J, leaving 6 bases between. Every isolated RNA sample was fully reverse transcribed, so sequencing captured expressed TCRB transcripts. Clones were sequenced by immunoSEQ multiplex PCR, and TCRdb holds only the in-frame ones, with some missing. The sample has 300,000 to 450,000 clones, about 12% seen once; the top ten hold 0.01%. This sample is part of a study of beta chain features in type 1 diabetes. Study-wide results and limits: A definitive answer on HLA type influencing TCRB rearrangement was not reached here. Relative to healthy donors, patients appeared to have naive, central memory and Treg TCRB repertoires that were more similar. Moderate yet significant TCRB CDR3 shortening was seen in Type 1 diabetes patients in all four CD4+ subsets.

This chain uses TRBV27 with TRBJ2-1; D is undetermined. The source is a woman aged 18-29 years with type 1 diabetes. Sequenced sample: naive CD4+ T cells from blood. CDR3 protein: CASSLSSSNEQFF. Written as DNA, the CDR3 is TGTGCCAGCAGTTTATCGTCTAGCAATGAGCAGTTCTTC.